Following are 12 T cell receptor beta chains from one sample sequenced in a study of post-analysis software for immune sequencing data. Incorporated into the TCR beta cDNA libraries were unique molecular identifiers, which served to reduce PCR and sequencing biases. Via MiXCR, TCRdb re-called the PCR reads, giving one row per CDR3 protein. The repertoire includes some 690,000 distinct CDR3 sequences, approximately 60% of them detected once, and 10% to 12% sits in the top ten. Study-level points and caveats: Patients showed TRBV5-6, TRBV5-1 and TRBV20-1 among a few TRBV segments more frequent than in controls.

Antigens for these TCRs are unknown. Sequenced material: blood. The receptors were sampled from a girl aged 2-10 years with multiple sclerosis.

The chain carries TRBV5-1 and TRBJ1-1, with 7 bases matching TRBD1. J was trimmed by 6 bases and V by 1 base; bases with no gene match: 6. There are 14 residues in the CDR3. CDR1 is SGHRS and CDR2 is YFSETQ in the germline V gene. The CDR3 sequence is CASSLIQGESEAFF. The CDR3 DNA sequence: TGCGCCAGCAGCTTGATTCAGGGGGAGTCTGAAGCTTTCTTT.

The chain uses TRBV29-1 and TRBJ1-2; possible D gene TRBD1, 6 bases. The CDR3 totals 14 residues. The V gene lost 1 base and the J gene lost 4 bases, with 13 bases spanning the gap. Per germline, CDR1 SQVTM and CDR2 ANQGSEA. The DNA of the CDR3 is TGCAGCGTTGAAGGTCTGACAGGTTTCTATGGCTACACCTTC. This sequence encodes CSVEGLTGFYGYTF.

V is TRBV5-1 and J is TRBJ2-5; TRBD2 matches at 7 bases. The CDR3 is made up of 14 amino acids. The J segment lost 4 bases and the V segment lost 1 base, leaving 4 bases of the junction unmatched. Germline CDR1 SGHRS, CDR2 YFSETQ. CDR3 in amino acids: CASSLSGNRETQYF. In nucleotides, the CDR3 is TGCGCCAGCAGCTTGAGCGGGAACAGAGAGACCCAGTACTTC.

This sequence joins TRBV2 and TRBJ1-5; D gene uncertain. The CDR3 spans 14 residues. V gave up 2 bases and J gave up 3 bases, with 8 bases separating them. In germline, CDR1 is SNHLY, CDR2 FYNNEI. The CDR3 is CASSESFSNQPQHF. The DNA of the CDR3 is TGTGCCAGCAGTGAAAGTTTCTCCAATCAGCCCCAGCATTTT.

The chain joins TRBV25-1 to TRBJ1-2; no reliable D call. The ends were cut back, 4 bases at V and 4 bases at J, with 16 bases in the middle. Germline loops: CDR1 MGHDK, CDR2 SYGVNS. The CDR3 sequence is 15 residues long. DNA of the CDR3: TGTGCCAGCAGTGTCCGGGCAGCCTCAGTCTATGGCTACACCTTC. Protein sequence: CASSVRAASVYGYTF.

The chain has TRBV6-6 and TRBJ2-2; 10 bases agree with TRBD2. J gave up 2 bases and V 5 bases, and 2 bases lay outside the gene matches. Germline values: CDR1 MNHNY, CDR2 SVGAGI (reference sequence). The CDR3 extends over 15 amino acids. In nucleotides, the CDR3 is TGTGCCAGCAGTATAGCGGGAGGTAACACCGGGGAGCTGTTTTTT. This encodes CASSIAGGNTGELFF.

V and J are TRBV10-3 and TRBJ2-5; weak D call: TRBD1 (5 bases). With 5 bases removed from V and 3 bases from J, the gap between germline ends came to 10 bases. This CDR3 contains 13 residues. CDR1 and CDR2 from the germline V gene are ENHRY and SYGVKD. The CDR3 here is CAISKGQEETQYF. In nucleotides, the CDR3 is TGTGCCATCAGTAAGGGGCAGGAAGAGACCCAGTACTTC.

Written as DNA, the CDR3 is TGTGCCAGCTCACCATACGACGGACTTAGCACAGATACGCAGTATTTT. This gives the protein CASSPYDGLSTDTQYF. The rearrangement joins TRBV18 to TRBJ2-3; tentatively, D is TRBD2 (5 bases). V was shortened by 2 bases and J by 0 bases, with 12 bases between the two germline ends. The CDR3 spans 16 residues. From germline, CDR1 is KGHSH and CDR2 LQKENI.

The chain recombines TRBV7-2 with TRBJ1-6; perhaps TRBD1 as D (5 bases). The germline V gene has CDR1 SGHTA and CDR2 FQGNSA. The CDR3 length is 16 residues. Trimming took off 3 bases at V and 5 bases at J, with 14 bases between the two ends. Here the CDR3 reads CASSFGTFLNNSPLHF. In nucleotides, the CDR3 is TGTGCCAGCAGCTTCGGGACTTTCTTAAATAATTCACCCCTCCACTTT.

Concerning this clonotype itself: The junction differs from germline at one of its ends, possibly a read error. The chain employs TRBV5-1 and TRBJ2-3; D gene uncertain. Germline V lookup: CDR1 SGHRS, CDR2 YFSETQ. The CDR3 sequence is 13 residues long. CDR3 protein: CASTLIPTDTQYF. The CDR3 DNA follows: TGCGCTAGCACTCTAATCCCCACAGATACGCAGTATTTT.

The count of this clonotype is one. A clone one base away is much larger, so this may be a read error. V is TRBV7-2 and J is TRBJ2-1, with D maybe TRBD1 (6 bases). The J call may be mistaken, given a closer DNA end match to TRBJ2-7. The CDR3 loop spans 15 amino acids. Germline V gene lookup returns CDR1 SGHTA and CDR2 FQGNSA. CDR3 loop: CASSSTWTVSNEQYF. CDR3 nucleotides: TGTGCCAGCAGCAGTACTTGGACAGTGTCCAATGAGCAGTACTTC.

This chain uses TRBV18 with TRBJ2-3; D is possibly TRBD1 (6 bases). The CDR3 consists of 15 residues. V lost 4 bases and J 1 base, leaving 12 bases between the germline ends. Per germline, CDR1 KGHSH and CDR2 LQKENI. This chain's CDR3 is CASSRNRAGTDTQYF. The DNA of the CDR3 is TGTGCCAGCTCACGGAACAGGGCGGGCACAGATACGCAGTATTTT.